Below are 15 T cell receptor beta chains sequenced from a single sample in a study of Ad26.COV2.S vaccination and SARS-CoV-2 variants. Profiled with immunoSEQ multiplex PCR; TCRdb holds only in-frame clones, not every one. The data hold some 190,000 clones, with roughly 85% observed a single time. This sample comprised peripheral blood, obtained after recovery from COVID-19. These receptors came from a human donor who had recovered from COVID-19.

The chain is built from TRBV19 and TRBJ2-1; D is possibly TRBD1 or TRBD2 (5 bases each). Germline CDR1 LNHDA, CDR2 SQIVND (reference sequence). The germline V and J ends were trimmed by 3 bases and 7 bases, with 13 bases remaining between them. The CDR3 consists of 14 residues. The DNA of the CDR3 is TGTGCCAGTAGTATCCTCTCTGAGGGGAATGAGCAGTTCTTC. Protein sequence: CASSILSEGNEQFF.

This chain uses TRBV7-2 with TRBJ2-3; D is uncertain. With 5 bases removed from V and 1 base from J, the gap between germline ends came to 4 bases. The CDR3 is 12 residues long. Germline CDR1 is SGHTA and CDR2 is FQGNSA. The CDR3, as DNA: TGTGCCAGCAGCACAGGCACAGATACGCAGTATTTT. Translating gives CASSTGTDTQYF.

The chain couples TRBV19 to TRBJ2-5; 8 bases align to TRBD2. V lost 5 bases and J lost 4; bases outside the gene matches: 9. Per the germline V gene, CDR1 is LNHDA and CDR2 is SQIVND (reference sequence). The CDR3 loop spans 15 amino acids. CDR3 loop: CASSPTGGAGETQYF. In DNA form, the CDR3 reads TGTGCCAGTAGTCCTACCGGGGGGGCGGGAGAGACCCAGTACTTC.

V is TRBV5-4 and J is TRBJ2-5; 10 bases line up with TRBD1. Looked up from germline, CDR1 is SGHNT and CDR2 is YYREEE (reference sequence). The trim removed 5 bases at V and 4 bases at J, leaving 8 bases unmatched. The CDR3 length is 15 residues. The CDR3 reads CASSEPDRGGETQYF. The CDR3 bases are TGTGCCAGCAGTGAACCGGACAGGGGGGGAGAGACCCAGTACTTC.

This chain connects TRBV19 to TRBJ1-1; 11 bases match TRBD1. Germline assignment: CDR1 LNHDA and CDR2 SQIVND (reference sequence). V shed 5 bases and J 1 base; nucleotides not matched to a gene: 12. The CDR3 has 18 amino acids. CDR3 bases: TGTGCCAGTAGTGGATTCTGGACAGGGGGCTTGGAGAACACTGAAGCTTTCTTT. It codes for CASSGFWTGGLENTEAFF.

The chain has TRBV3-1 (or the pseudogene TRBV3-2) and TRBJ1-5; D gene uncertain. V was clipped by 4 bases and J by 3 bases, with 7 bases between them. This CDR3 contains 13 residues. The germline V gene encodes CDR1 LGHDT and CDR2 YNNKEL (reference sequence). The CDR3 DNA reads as TGTGCCAGCAGCCGGCAATACAATCAGCCCCAGCATTTT. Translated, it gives CASSRQYNQPQHF.

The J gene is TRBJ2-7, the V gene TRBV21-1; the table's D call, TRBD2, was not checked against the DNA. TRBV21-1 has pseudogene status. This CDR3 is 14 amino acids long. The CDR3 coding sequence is TGTGCCAGCACCTTAGCGGGGGGCTCCTACGAGCAGTACTTC. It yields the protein CASTLAGGSYEQYF.

The CDR3, as DNA: TGCGCCAGCAGTGAGAGGACAGGGGCAGAGACCCAGTACTTC. Encoded protein: CASSERTGAETQYF. The genes are TRBV10-2 and TRBJ2-5; 9 bases agree with TRBD1. Germline trimming cut 2 bases from V and 4 bases from J; bases unmatched to any gene: 2. The germline V gene has CDR1 WSHSY and CDR2 SAAADI. The CDR3 extends over 14 amino acids.

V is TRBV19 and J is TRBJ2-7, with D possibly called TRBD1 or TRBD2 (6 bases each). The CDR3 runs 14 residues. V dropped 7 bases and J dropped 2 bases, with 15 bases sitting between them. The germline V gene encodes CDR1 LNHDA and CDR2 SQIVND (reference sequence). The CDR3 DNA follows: TGTGCCAGTACTCCCCCGGGGGCACCCTACGAGCAGTACTTC. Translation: CASTPPGAPYEQYF.

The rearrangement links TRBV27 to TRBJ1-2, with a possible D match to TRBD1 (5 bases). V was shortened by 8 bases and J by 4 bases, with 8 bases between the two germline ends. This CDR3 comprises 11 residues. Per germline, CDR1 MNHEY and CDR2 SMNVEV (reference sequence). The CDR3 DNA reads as TGTGCCAGCGGGGGGGGCTATGGCTACACCTTC. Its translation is CASGGGYGYTF.

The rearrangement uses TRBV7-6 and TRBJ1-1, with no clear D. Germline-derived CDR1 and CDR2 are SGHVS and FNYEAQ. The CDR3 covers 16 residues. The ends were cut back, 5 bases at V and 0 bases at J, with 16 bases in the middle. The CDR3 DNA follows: TGTGCCAGCAGCGGTAGTCGAGGGCCCATGAACACTGAAGCTTTCTTT. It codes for CASSGSRGPMNTEAFF.

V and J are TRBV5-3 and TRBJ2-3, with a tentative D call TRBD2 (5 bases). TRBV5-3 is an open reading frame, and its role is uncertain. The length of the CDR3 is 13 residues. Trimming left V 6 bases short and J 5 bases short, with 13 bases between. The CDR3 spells CARIRPGKDTQYF. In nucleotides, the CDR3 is TGTGCCAGAATCCGACCCGGGAAAGATACGCAGTATTTT.

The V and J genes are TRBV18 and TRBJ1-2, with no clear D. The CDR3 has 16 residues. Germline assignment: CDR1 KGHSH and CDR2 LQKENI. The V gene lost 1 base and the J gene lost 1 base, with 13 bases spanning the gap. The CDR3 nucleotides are TGTGCCAGCTCACCACTCGGGCAGACCCTTAACTATGGCTACACCTTC. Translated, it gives CASSPLGQTLNYGYTF.

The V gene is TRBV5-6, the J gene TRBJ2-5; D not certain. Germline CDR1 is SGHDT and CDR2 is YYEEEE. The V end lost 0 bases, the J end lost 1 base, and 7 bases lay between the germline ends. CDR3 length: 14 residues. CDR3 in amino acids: CASSLGISQETQYF. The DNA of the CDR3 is TGTGCCAGCAGCTTGGGCATCTCCCAAGAGACCCAGTACTTC.

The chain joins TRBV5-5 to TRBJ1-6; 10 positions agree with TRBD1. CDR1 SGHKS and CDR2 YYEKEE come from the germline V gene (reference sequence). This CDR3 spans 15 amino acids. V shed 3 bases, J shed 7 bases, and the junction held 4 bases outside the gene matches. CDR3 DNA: TGTGCCAGCAGCTGGGGGACAGGGGACAATTCACCCCTCCACTTT. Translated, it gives CASSWGTGDNSPLHF.